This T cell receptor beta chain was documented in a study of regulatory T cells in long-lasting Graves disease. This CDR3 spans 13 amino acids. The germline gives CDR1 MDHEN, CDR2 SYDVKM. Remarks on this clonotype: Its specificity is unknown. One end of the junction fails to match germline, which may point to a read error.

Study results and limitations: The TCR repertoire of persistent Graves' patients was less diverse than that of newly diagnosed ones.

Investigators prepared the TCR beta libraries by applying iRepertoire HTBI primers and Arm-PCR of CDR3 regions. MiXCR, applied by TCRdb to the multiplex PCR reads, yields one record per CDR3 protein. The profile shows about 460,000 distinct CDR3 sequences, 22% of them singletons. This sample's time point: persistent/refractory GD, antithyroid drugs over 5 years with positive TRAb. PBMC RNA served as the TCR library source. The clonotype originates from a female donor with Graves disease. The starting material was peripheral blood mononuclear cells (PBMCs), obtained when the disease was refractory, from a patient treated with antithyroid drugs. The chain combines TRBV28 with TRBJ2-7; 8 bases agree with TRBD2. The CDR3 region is CASSTGGGYERYF. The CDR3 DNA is TGTGCCAGCAGTACCGGGGGGGGCTACGAGCGGTACTTC.